This T cell receptor beta chain originates from a study of blood T cells in healthy people across ages. In this sample, this clonotype turned up a few times. What it binds is not known. Then a second PCR, running about 6 to 12 cycles, was carried out with a sample-barcoded 5' primer and a J-beta primer mix. TCRdb reprocessed the 5' RACE reads with MiXCR, giving one entry per CDR3 protein. Here the sample spans hundreds of thousands of distinct CDR3 sequences, around 48% being singletons. The CDR3 has 15 residues. The J segment lost 10 bases and the V segment lost 0 bases, leaving 11 bases of the junction unmatched. Samples each had at least 5 micrograms of total RNA extracted. Study-level points and caveats: Not knowing donor CMV status may have confounded expanded clonotype changes.

The specimen sequenced was blood. The TCR sequence derives from a woman aged 60-70 years in good health. This chain connects TRBV12-3 or TRBV12-4 to TRBJ1-1; 7 bases align to TRBD1. The CDR3 DNA follows: TGTGCCAGCAGTTTAGCAGGGGGCGAAGGTTCCGGAGCTTTCTTT. Translating it yields CASSLAGGEGSGAFF.